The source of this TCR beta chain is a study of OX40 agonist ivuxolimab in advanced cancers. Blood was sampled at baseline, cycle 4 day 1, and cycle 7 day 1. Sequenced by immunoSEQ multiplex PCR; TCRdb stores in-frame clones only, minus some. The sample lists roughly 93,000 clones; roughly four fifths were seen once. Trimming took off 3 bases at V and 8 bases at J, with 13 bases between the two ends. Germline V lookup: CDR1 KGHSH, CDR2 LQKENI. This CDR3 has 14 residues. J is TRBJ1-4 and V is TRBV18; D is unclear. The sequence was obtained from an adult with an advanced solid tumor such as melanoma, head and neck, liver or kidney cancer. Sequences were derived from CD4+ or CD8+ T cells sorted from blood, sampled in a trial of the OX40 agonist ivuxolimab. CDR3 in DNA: TGTGCCAGCTCACCGGAGGACGGCCACGAAAAACTGTTTTTT. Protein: CASSPEDGHEKLFF.